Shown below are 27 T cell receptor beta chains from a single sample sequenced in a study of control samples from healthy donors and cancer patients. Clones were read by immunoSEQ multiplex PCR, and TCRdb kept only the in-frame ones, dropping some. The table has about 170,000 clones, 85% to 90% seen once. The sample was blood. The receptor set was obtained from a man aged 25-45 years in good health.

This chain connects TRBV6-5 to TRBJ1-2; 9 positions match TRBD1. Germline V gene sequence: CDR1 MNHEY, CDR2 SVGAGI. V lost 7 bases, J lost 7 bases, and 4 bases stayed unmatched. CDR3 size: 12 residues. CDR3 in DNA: TGTGCCAGCACTAGGACAGGGGTTGGCTACACCTTC. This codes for CASTRTGVGYTF.

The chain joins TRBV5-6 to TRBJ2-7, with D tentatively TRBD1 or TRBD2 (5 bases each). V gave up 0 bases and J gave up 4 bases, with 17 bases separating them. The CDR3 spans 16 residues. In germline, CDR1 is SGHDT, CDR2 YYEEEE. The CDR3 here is CASSLGGDPRGYEQYF. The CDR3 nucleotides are TGTGCCAGCAGCTTGGGGGGCGACCCCCGGGGATACGAGCAGTACTTC. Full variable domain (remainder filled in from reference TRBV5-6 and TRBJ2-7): DAGVTQSPTHLIKTRGQQVTLRCSPKSGHDTVSWYQQALGQGPQFIFQYYEEEERQRGNFPDRFSGHQFPNYSSELNVNALLLGDSALYLCASSLGGDPRGYEQYFGPGTRLTVT.

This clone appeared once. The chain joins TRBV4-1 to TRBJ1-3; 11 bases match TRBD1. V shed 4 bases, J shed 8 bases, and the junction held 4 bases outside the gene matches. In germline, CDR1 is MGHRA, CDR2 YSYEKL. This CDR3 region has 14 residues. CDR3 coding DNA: TGCGCCAGCAGCCTGCGGACAGGGGGCGACACCATATATTTT. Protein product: CASSLRTGGDTIYF.

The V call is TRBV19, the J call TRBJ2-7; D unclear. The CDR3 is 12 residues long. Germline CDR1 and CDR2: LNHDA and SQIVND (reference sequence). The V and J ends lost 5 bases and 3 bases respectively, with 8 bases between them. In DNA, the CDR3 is TGTGCCAGTAGTCTGGGGAACTACGAGCAGTACTTC. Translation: CASSLGNYEQYF.

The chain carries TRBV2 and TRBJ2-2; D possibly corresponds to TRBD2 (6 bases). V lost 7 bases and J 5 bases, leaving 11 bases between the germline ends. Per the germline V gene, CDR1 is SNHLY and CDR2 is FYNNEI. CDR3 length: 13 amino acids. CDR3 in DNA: TGTGCCAGCATCCGGGAGCCAACCGGGGAGCTGTTTTTT. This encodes CASIREPTGELFF.

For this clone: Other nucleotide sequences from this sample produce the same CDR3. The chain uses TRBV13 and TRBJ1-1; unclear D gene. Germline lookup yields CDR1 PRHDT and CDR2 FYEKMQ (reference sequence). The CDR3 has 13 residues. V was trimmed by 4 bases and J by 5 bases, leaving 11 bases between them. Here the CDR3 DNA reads TGTGCCAGCAGCTACGCGAGGAGGACTGAAGCTTTCTTT. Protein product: CASSYARRTEAFF. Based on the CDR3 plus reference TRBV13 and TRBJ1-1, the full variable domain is AAGVIQSPRHLIKEKRETATLKCYPIPRHDTVYWYQQGPGQDPQFLISFYEKMQSDKGSIPDRFSAQQFSDYHSELNMSSLELGDSALYFCASSYARRTEAFFGQGTRLTVV.

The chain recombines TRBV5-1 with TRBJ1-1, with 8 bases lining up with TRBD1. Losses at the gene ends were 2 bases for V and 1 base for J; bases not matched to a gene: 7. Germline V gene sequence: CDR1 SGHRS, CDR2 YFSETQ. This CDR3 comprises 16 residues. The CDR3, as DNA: TGCGCCAGCAGCTTTTTGACAGGGGCCGCGAACACTGAAGCTTTCTTT. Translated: CASSFLTGAANTEAFF. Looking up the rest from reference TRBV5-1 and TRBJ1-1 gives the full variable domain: KAGVTQTPRYLIKTRGQQVTLSCSPISGHRSVSWYQQTPGQGLQFLFEYFSETQRNKGNFPGRFSGRQFSNSRSEMNVSTLELGDSALYLCASSFLTGAANTEAFFGQGTRLTVV.

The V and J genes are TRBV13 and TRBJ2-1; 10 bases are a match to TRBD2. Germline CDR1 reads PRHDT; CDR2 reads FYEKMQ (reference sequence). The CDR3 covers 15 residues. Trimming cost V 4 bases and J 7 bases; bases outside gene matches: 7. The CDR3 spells CASSWPSGSSNEQFF. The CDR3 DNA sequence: TGTGCCAGCAGCTGGCCTAGCGGGAGTTCAAATGAGCAGTTCTTC.

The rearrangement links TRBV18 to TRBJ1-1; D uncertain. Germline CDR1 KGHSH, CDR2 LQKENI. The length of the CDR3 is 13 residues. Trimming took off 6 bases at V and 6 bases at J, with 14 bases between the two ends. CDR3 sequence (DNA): TGTGCCAGCTCGCCGGCCTTACCTCCTGAAGCTTTCTTT. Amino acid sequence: CASSPALPPEAFF.

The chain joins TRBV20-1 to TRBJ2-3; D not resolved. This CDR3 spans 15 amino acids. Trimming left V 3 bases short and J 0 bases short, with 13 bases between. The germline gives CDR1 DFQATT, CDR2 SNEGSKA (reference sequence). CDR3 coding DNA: TGCAGTGCTAGTCCGGCGGAACCTAGCACAGATACGCAGTATTTT. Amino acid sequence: CSASPAEPSTDTQYF.

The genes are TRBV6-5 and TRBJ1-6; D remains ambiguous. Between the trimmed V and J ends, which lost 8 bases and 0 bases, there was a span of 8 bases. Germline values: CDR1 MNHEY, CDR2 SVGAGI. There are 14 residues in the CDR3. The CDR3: CASRGSSYNSPLHF. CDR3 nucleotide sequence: TGTGCCAGCCGAGGGAGCTCCTATAATTCACCCCTCCACTTT.

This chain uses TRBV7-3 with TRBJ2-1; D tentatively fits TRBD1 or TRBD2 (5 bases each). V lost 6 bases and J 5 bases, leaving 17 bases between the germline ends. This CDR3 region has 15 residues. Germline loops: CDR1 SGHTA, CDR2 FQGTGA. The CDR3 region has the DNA TGTGCCAGCAGTTCTCAGACCGGGGCCGACAATGAGCAGTTCTTC. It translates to CASSSQTGADNEQFF.

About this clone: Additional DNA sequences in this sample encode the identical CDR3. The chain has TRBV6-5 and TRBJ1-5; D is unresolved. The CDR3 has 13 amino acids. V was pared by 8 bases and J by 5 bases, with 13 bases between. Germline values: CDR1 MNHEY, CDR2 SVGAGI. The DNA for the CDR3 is TGTGCCAGCCGGGTGGAGGGAGATCAGCCCCAGCATTTT. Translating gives CASRVEGDQPQHF.

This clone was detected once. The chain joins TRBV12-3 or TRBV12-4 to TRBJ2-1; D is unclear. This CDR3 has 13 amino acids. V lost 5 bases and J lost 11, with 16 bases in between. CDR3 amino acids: CASSPDPGVKQFF. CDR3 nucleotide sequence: TGTGCCAGCAGTCCTGACCCTGGTGTAAAGCAGTTCTTC.

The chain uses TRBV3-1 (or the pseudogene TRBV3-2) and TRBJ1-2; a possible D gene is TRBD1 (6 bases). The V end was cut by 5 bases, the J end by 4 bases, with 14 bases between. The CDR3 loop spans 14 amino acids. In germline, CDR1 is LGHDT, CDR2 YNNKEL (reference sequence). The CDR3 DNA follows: TGTGCCAGCAGCAAGTCCAGGACAGCCTATGGCTACACCTTC. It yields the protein CASSKSRTAYGYTF.

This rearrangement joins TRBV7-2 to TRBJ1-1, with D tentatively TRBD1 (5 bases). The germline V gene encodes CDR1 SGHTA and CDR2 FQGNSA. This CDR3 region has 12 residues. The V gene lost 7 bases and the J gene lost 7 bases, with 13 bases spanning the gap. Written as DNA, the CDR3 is TGTGCCAGCACCCGTGGGGGACTTGAAGCTTTCTTT. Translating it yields CASTRGGLEAFF.

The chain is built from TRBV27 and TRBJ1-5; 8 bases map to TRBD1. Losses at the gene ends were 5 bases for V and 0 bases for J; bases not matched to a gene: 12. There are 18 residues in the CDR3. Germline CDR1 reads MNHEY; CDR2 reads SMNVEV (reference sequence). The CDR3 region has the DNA TGTGCCAGCAGTCCCAGGACAGGGAGTGGGTATAGCAATCAGCCCCAGCATTTT. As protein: CASSPRTGSGYSNQPQHF.

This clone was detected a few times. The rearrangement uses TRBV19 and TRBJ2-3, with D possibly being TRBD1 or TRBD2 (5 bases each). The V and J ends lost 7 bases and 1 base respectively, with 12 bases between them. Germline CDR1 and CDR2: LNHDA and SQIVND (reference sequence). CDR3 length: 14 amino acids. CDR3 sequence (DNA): TGTGCCAGTAACACGGGACCCCGCACAGATACGCAGTATTTT. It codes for CASNTGPRTDTQYF.

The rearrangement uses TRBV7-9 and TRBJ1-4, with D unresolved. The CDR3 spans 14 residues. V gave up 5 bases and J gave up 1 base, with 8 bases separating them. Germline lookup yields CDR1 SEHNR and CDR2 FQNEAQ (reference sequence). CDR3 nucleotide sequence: TGTGCCAGCAGCCCCCTGGTAACTAATGAAAAACTGTTTTTT. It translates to CASSPLVTNEKLFF.

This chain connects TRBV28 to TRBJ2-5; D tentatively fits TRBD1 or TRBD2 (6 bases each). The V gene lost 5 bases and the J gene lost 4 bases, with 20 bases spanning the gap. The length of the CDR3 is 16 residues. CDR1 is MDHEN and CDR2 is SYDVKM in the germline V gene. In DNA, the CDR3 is TGTGCCAGCAGTAAAGGTACAGGGAGGTTCGGAGAGACCCAGTACTTC. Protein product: CASSKGTGRFGETQYF.

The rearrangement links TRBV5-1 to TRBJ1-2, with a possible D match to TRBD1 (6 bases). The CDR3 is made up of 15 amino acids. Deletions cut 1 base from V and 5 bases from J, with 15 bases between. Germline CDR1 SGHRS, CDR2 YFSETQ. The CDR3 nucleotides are TGCGCCAGCAGCTTGTCCTTAGGACAGAATTATGGCTACACCTTC. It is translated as CASSLSLGQNYGYTF.

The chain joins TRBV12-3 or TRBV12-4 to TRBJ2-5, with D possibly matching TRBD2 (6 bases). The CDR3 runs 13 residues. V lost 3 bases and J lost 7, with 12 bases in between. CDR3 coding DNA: TGTGCCAGCAGTTTGAGCGGGCAGGGGACCCAGTACTTC. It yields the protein CASSLSGQGTQYF.

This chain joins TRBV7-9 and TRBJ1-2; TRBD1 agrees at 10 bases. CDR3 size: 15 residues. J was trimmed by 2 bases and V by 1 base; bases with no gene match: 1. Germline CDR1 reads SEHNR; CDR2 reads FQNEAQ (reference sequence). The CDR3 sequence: CASSLEGQGNYGYTF. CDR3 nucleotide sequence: TGTGCCAGCAGCTTAGAGGGACAGGGGAACTATGGCTACACCTTC.

CDR3 DNA: TGTGCCAGCAGCCAATTCCTCTTAGCGGGAGGGGATAATGAGCAGTTCTTC. It is translated as CASSQFLLAGGDNEQFF. This chain joins TRBV3-1 (or the pseudogene TRBV3-2) and TRBJ2-1; 11 bases align to TRBD2. The CDR3 length is 17 residues. CDR1 LGHDT and CDR2 YNNKEL come from the germline V gene (reference sequence). The V segment lost 2 bases and the J segment 7 bases; nucleotides outside the gene matches: 10.

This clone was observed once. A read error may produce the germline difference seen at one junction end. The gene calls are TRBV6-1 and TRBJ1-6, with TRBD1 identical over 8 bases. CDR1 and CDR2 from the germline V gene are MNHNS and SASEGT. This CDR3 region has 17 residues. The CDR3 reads CASSEVRGQAYNSPLHF. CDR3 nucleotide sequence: TGTGCCAGCAGTGAAGTACGGGGACAGGCCTACAATTCACCCCTCCACTTT.

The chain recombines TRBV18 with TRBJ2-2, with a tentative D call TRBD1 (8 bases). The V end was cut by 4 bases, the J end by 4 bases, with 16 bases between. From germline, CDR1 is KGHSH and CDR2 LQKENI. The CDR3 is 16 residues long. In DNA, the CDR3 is TGTGCCAGCTCACGCAGGACAGGGAGGGTCACCGGGGAGCTGTTTTTT. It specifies CASSRRTGRVTGELFF.

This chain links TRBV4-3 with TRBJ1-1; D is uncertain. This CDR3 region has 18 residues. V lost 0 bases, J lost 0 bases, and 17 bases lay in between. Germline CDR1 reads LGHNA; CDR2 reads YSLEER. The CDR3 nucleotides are TGCGCCAGCAGCCAAGATGGCCAGGTCGACCTCATGAACACTGAAGCTTTCTTT. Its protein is CASSQDGQVDLMNTEAFF.